This TCR beta chain was captured in a study of blood T cell repertoires in COVID-19. Study as a whole: PBMCs, B-cell-depleted T cells, or T cells provided the cDNA or gDNA that made up the material.

In the authors' workflow: The assay estimated nucleated cells by amplifying reference gene primers. TCRdb's copy holds only in-frame clones and misses some; the assay was immunoSEQ multiplex PCR. V, J and clone size are taken as reported in that table, and D and trimming were inferred from the DNA itself. The sample lists approximately 88,000 clones; roughly 74% were seen once. Losses at the gene ends were 0 bases for V and 4 bases for J; bases not matched to a gene: 7. This CDR3 spans 16 amino acids. The V gene's germline CDR1 is SGDLS and CDR2 YYNGEE. Seattle patients were enrolled during active infection and followed longitudinally.

This receptor was obtained from a man aged 70 or older with COVID-19, enrolled during active disease. The sequencing input was peripheral blood. The chain uses TRBV9 and TRBJ2-5; 9 bases fit TRBD2. This CDR3 is CASSVDLAGDRETQYF. DNA for the CDR3: TGTGCCAGCAGCGTAGATTTAGCGGGGGATCGAGAGACCCAGTACTTC.